Sequencing of this T cell receptor (beta chain) was carried out in a study of Ad26.COV2.S vaccination and SARS-CoV-2 variants. Using immunoSEQ multiplex PCR, the repertoire was profiled, and TCRdb retains in-frame clones only, with some absent. The table lists 350,000 to 400,000 clones, over 75% of them singletons, with 1.5% to 2% in the top ten. The treatment here: about 20 received Ad26.COV2.S at low or high dose, single or two shots; roughly 5 received placebo; per-sample allocation not given. Day 63 following the first vaccine or placebo injection was when the samples were taken. The germline CDR1 and CDR2 sequences are MDHEN and SYDVKM. The germline V and J ends were trimmed by 3 bases and 7 bases, with 7 bases remaining between them. The CDR3 is made up of 12 amino acids.

Source: peripheral blood, taken in a trial of Ad26.COV2.S vaccine versus placebo. The receptor's source is a person between 18 and 65 years old who received the Ad26.COV2.S COVID-19 vaccine or a placebo. The chain links TRBV28 to TRBJ2-1; D perhaps matches TRBD2 (5 bases). CDR3 region: CASSFGMNEQFF. In DNA form, the CDR3 reads TGTGCCAGCAGTTTCGGGATGAATGAGCAGTTCTTC.